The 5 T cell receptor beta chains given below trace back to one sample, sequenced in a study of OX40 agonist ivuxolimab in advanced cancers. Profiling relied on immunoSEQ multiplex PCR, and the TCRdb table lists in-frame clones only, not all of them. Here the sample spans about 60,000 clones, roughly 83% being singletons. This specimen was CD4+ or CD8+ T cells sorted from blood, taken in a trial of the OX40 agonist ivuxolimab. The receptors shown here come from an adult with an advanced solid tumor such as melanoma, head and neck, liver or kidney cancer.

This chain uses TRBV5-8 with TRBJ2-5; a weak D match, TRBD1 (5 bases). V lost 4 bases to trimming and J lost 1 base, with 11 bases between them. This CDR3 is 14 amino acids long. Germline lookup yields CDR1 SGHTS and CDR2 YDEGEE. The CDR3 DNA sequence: TGTGCCAGCAGCCCACGGACAACCCAAGAGACCCAGTACTTC. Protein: CASSPRTTQETQYF.

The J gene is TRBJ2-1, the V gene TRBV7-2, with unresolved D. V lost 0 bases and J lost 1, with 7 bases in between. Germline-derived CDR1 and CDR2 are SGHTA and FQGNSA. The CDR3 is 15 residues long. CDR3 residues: CASSLARGSYNEQFF. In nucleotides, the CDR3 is TGTGCCAGCAGCTTAGCTCGTGGGTCCTACAATGAGCAGTTCTTC.

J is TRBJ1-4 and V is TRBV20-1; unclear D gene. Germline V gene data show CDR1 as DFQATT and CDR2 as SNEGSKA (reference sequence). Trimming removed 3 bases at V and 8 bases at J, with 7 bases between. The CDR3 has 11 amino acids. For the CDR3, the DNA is TGCAGTGCTAGTCTCTACGAAAAACTGTTTTTT. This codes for CSASLYEKLFF.

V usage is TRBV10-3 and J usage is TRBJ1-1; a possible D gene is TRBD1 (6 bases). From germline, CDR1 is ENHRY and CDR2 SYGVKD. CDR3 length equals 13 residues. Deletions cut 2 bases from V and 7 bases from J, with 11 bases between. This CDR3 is CAISEVLDSEAFF. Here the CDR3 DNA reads TGTGCCATCAGTGAGGTCTTGGACAGTGAAGCTTTCTTT.

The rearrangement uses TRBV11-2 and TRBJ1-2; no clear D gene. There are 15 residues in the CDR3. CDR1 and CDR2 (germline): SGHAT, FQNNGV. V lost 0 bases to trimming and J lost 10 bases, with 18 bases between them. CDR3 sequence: CASSLDLFSTHDYTF. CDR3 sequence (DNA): TGTGCCAGCAGCTTAGATCTTTTCTCGACCCATGACTACACCTTC.